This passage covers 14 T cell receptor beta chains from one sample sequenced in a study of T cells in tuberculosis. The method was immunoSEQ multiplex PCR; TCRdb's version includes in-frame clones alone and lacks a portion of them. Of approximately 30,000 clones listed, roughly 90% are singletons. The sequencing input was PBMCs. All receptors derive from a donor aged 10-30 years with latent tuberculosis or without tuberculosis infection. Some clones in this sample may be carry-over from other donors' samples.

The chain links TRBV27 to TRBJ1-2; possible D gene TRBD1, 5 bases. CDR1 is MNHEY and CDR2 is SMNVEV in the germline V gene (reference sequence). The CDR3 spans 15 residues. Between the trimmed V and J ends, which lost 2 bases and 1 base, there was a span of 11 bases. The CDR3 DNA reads TGTGCCAGCAGTTTAGAGTGGGGGGGTAACTATGGCTACACCTTC. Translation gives CASSLEWGGNYGYTF.

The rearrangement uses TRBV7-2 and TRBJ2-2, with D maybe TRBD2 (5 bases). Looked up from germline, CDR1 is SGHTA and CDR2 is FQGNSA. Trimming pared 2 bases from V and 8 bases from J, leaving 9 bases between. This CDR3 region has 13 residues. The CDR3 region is CASSLSGKGELFF. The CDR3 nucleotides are TGTGCCAGCAGCTTATCGGGGAAGGGGGAGCTGTTTTTT.

The CDR3 nucleotides are TGTGCCAGCAGTGAACAGGGCGGGGGAGATACGCAGTATTTT. Encoded protein: CASSEQGGGDTQYF. This chain links TRBV2 with TRBJ2-3, with 7 bases lining up with TRBD2. CDR1 is SNHLY and CDR2 is FYNNEI in the germline V gene. There are 14 residues in the CDR3. J lost 5 bases, V lost 2 bases, and 4 bases had no gene match.

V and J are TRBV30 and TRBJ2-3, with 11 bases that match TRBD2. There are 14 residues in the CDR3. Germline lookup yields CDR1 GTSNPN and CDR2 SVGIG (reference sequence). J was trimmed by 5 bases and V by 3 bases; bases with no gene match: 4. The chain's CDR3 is CAWRTSGTGDTQYF. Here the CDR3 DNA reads TGTGCCTGGAGGACTAGCGGGACGGGAGATACGCAGTATTTT.

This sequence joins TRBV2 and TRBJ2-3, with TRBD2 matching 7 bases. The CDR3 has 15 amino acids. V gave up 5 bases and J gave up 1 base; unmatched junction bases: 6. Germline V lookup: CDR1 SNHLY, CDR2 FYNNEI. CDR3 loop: CASSPGTKGTDTQYF. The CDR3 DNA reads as TGTGCCAGCAGTCCCGGGACTAAGGGCACAGATACGCAGTATTTT. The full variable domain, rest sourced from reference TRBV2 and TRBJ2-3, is EPEVTQTPSHQVTQMGQEVILRCVPISNHLYFYWYRQILGQKVEFLVSFYNNEISEKSEIFDDQFSVERPDGSNFTLKIRSTKLEDSAMYFCASSPGTKGTDTQYFGPGTRLTVL.

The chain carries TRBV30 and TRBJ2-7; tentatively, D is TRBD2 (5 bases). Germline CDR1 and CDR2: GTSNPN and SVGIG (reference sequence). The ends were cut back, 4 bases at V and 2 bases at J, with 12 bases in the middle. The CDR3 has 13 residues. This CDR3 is CAWKLPGTYEQYF. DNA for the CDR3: TGTGCCTGGAAGTTGCCGGGGACCTACGAGCAGTACTTC.

As DNA, the CDR3 is TGCGCCAGCAGCTACACAGGGGGAAACACTGAAGCTTTCTTT. Amino acids: CASSYTGGNTEAFF. This chain joins TRBV5-1 and TRBJ1-1; 8 bases agree with TRBD1. The CDR3 is 14 amino acids. V dropped 3 bases and J dropped 2; count of bases not matched to a gene: 3. Germline V gene lookup returns CDR1 SGHRS and CDR2 YFSETQ.

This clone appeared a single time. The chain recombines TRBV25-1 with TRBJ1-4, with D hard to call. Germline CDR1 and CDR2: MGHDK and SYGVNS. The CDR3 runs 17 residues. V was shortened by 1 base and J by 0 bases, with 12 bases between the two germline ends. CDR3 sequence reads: CASSELGGSATNEKLFF. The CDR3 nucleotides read TGTGCCAGCAGTGAATTGGGCGGGAGTGCAACTAATGAAAAACTGTTTTTT.

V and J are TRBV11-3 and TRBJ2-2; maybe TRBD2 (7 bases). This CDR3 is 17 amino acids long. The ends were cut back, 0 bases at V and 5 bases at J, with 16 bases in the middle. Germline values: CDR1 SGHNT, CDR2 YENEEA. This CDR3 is CASSLDWGGQGTGELFF. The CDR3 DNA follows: TGTGCCAGCAGCTTAGATTGGGGGGGCCAAGGGACCGGGGAGCTGTTTTTT.

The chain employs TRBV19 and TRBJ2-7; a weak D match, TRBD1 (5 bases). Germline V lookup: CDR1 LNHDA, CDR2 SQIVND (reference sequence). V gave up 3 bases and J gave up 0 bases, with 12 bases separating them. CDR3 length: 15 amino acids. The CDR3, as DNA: TGTGCCAGTAGTATTGGTGGGGCCAGCTCCTACGAGCAGTACTTC. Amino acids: CASSIGGASSYEQYF. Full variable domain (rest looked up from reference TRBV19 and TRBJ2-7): DGGITQSPKYLFRKEGQNVTLSCEQNLNHDAMYWYRQDPGQGLRLIYYSQIVNDFQKGDIAEGYSVSREKKESFPLTVTSAQKNPTAFYLCASSIGGASSYEQYFGPGTRLTVT.

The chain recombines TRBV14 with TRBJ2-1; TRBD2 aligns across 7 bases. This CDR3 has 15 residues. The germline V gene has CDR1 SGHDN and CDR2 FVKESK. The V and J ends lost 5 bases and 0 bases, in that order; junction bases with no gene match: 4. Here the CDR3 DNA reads TGTGCCAGCAGCGTAAGCGGGGCCTCCTACAATGAGCAGTTCTTC. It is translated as CASSVSGASYNEQFF.

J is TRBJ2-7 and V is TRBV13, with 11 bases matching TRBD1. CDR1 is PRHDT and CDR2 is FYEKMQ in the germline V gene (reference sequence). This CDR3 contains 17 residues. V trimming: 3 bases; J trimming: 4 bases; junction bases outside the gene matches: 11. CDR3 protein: CASSFPPGTGGRYEQYF. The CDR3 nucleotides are TGTGCCAGCAGCTTCCCCCCCGGGACAGGGGGGAGGTACGAGCAGTACTTC.

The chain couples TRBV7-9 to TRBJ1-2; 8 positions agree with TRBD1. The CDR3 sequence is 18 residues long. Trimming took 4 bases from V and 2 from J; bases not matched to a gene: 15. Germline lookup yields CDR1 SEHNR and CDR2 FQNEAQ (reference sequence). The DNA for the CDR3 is TGTGCCAGCAGCTCGGAAAAATACCGGGACAGGAGAAACTATGGCTACACCTTC. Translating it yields CASSSEKYRDRRNYGYTF.

The CDR3 nucleotides are TGTGCCAGCAGCCCCAGACTAACCACAGATACGCAGTATTTT. This codes for CASSPRLTTDTQYF. This rearrangement joins TRBV4-2 to TRBJ2-3, with D possibly being TRBD2 (5 bases). The germline V and J ends were trimmed by 4 bases and 2 bases, with 10 bases remaining between them. Looked up from germline, CDR1 is LGHNA and CDR2 is YNFKEQ. CDR3 length equals 14 residues.